Shown below are 10 T cell receptor beta chains from a single sample sequenced in a study of STAT3 mutations in large granular lymphocyte leukemia. Study conclusions and caveats: Every T-cell large granular lymphocyte leukemia patient had at least one immunodominant TCR beta clonotype.

Sequencing used immunoSEQ multiplex PCR; TCRdb keeps in-frame clones, though not all of them. The table lists around 39,000 clones, 88% of them singletons. Their recognized antigens are unknown. The specimen sequenced was PBMCs. The receptors come from a human donor with T large granular lymphocyte leukemia. Some clones in this sample may be carry-over from other donors' samples.

The chain couples TRBV7-2 to TRBJ1-5, with 7 bases aligning to TRBD1. This CDR3 comprises 14 residues. Trimming at V came to 5 bases and at J to 2 bases, leaving 3 bases not matched to a gene. Germline V gives CDR1 SGHTA, CDR2 FQGNSA. The CDR3 loop is CASSPRGGNQPQHF. DNA of the CDR3: TGTGCCAGCAGCCCCAGGGGGGGCAATCAGCCCCAGCATTTT.

V and J are TRBV27 and TRBJ2-5; 8 bases align to TRBD2. The CDR3 is 14 residues long. Germline values: CDR1 MNHEY, CDR2 SMNVEV (reference sequence). V trimming: 3 bases; J trimming: 5 bases; junction bases outside the gene matches: 5. CDR3 bases: TGTGCCAGCAGTTTCGCGGGGGGTCGGGAGACCCAGTACTTC. It yields the protein CASSFAGGRETQYF.

This chain connects TRBV30 to TRBJ1-6; the match to TRBD1 covers 9 bases. This CDR3 is built from 16 residues. J lost 5 bases, V lost 2 bases, and 7 bases had no gene match. Germline V gene lookup returns CDR1 GTSNPN and CDR2 SVGIG (reference sequence). CDR3 nucleotide sequence: TGTGCCTGGAGTCTGGACAGGGGCCACAATAATTCACCCCTCCACTTT. It encodes CAWSLDRGHNNSPLHF.

The chain uses TRBV6-5 and TRBJ2-5; unclear D gene. This CDR3 contains 11 residues. The germline CDR1 and CDR2 sequences are MNHEY and SVGAGI. V dropped 6 bases and J dropped 5 bases, with 7 bases sitting between them. The CDR3 nucleotides are TGTGCCAGCAGGTTTTACGAGACCCAGTACTTC. This encodes CASRFYETQYF.

The chain is built from TRBV5-4 and TRBJ2-7; TRBD1 matches 7 bases. The CDR3 covers 13 residues. V shed 7 bases and J 5 bases; nucleotides not matched to a gene: 9. CDR1 is SGHNT and CDR2 is YYREEE in the germline V gene (reference sequence). The CDR3 DNA reads TGTGCCAGCTCTAACGACAGGGCCCACGAGCAGTACGTC. Translating it yields CASSNDRAHEQYV.

This clone was recorded only once. The rearrangement links TRBV30 to TRBJ1-6; TRBD1 aligns across 9 bases. CDR3 size: 15 residues. After removal of 2 bases from V and 5 bases from J, the junction contained 4 bases not matched to a gene. Per germline, CDR1 GTSNPN and CDR2 SVGIG (reference sequence). CDR3 DNA sequence: TGTGCCTGGAGTCAGCGGGACAGGGATAATTCACCCCTCCACTTT. Translation gives CAWSQRDRDNSPLHF.

The chain carries TRBV4-3 and TRBJ2-3; 12 nucleotides align to TRBD2. In germline, CDR1 is LGHNA, CDR2 YSLEER. V was clipped by 4 bases and J by 8 bases; unmatched bases: 16. There are 18 residues in the CDR3. In DNA form, the CDR3 reads TGCGCCAGCAGCCTGAATCCGGGGACTAGCGGGCCGGGGGGTACGCAGTATTTT. This sequence encodes CASSLNPGTSGPGGTQYF.

The CDR3 loop reads CASSLEAEGYTF. The CDR3 DNA reads TGCGCCAGCAGCTTGGAGGCAGAAGGCTACACCTTC. The chain has TRBV5-1 and TRBJ1-2, with D uncertain. The V end was cut by 0 bases, the J end by 8 bases, with 8 bases between. This CDR3 is built from 12 residues. Per the germline V gene, CDR1 is SGHRS and CDR2 is YFSETQ.

The genes are TRBV19 and TRBJ2-1; 10 nucleotides line up with TRBD2. The V gene's germline CDR1 is LNHDA and CDR2 SQIVND (reference sequence). This CDR3 region has 14 residues. V lost 10 bases and J lost 5; bases outside the gene matches: 8. The CDR3 DNA reads as TGTGCCACTGGGGGGCTAGCGGGGGACAATGAGCAGTTCTTC. It translates to CATGGLAGDNEQFF.

This sequence joins TRBV21-1 and TRBJ2-4; the tabulated D call, TRBD1, remains unverified against the DNA. TRBV21-1 is flagged as a pseudogene. The CDR3 runs to 15 residues. CDR3: CASSLIWAAKNIQYF. The CDR3 nucleotides are TGTGCCAGCAGCCTTATCTGGGCGGCCAAAAACATTCAGTACTTC.